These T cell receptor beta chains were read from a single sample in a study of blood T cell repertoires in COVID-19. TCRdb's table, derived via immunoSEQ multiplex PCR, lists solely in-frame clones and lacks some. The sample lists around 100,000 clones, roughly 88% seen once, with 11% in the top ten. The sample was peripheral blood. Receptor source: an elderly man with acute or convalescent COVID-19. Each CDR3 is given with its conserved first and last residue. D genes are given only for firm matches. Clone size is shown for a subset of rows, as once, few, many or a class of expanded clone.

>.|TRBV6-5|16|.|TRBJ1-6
TGTGCCAGCAGTTACTCGCGAACAGGGTATAATTCACCCCTCCACTTT
CASSYSRTGYNSPLHF
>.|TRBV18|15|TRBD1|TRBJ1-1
TGTGCCAGCTCTCGCATGACAGGGGTGAACACTGAAGCTTTCTTT
CASSRMTGVNTEAFF
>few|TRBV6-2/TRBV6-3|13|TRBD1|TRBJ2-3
TGTGCCAGCAGCTGGACAGGGTTAGATACGCAGTATTTT
CASSWTGLDTQYF
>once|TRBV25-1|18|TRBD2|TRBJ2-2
TGTGCCAGCAGTAAACAAACTAGCGGGAGGGCCACCACCGGGGAGCTGTTTTTT
CASSKQTSGRATTGELFF
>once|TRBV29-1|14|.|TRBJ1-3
TGCAGCGTTGAAGAAAAGGGGGCTGGAAACACCATATATTTT
CSVEEKGAGNTIYF
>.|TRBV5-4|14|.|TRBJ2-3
TGTGCCAGCAGCTTGGGGACAAGCACAGATACGCAGTATTTT
CASSLGTSTDTQYF
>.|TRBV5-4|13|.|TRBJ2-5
TGTGCCAGCACCGGACAGCGGTCGGAGACCCAGTACTTC
CASTGQRSETQYF
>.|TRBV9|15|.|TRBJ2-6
TGTGCCAGCAGCTCTAGGGGTGCAGGGGCCAACGTCCTGACTTTC
CASSSRGAGANVLTF
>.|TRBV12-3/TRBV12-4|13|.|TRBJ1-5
TGTGCCAGCAGTTCTTTAGACGGGGTAACCCAGCATTTT
CASSSLDGVTQHF
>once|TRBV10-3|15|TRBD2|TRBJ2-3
TGTGCCACCAGGGCCGGGGGGGAAGGAACAGATACGCAGTATTTT
CATRAGGEGTDTQYF
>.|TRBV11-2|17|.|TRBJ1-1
TGTGCCAGCCTGGGGTGGACAGAACGAAGAAGCTACACTGAAGCTTTCTTT
CASLGWTERRSYTEAFF
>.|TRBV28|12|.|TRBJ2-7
TGTGCCAGCAGGCGAAAGACCTACGAGCAGTACTTC
CASRRKTYEQYF
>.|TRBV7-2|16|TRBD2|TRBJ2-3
TGTGCCAGCAGCTTAGGGCGCGGGAGGACCACAGATACGCAGTATTTT
CASSLGRGRTTDTQYF
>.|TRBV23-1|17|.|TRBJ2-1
TGCGCCAGCAGTCAATCGATCGGGCAGGGTGCCCACAATGAGCAGTTCTTC
CASSQSIGQGAHNEQFF
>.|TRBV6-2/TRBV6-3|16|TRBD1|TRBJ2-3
TGTGCCAGCAGTTACCTCGGACAGGGGTGGACAGATACGCAGTATTTT
CASSYLGQGWTDTQYF
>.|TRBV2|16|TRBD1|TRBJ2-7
TGTGCCAGCAGACCCCCCGGGACAGGGCTCACCTACGAGCAGTACTTC
CASRPPGTGLTYEQYF
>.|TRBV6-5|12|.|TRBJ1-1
TGTGCCAGCAGCCAGGGTCCGACTGAAGCTTTCTTT
CASSQGPTEAFF
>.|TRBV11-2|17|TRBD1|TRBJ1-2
TGTGCCAGCAGCTTAGTGGGACAGGCCGCAATTAACTATGGCTACACCTTC
CASSLVGQAAINYGYTF
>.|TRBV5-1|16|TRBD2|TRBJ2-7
TGCGCCAGCAGCTTGTATATAGCGGGAGCGGGCGACGAGCAGTACTTC
CASSLYIAGAGDEQYF
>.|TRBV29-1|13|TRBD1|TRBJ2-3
TGCAGCGGAGAGGACAGGGCCACAGATACGCAGTATTTT
CSGEDRATDTQYF
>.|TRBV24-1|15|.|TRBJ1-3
TGTGCCACCAGTGATGGACAGTCCTCTGGAAACACCATATATTTT
CATSDGQSSGNTIYF
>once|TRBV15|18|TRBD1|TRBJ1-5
TGTGCCACCAGCACCGGGACAGGGGGCAGTAGAAGCAATCAGCCCCAGCATTTT
CATSTGTGGSRSNQPQHF
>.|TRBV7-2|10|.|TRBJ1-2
TGTGCCAGCAGCTCAATAGACTACACCTTC
CASSSIDYTF
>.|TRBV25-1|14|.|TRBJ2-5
TGTGCCAGCAGTGAAATGCGGGGACCGGAGACCCAGTACTTC
CASSEMRGPETQYF
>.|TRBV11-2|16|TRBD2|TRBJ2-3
TGTGCCAGCAGCTTAACGACTAGCGGGGGGCCAGATACGCAGTATTTT
CASSLTTSGGPDTQYF
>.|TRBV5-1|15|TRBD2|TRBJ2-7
TGCGCCAGCAGCTTTATGCCTAGCGGGAGCTACGAGCAGTACTTC
CASSFMPSGSYEQYF
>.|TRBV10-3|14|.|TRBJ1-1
TGTGCCATCAGTGACTGGGGCGGTAACACTGAAGCTTTCTTT
CAISDWGGNTEAFF
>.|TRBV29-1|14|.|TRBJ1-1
TGCAGCGTGATCGGCCAGGGTCTGAACACTGAAGCTTTCTTT
CSVIGQGLNTEAFF
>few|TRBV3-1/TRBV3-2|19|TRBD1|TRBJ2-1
TGTGCCAGCAGCCAAGATCTTCGTACGGCCAGGGGGTTGTTCGATGAGCAGTTCTTC
CASSQDLRTARGLFDEQFF
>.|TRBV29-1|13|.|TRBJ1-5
TGCAGCGTAGGATTTCAGGGCGATCAGCCCCAGCATTTT
CSVGFQGDQPQHF
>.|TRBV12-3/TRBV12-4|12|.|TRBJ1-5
TGTGCCAGCAGTTCCAGGGCTCAGCCCCAGCATTTT
CASSSRAQPQHF
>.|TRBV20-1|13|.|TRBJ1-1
TGCAGTGCTAGTCGGGGGGTGAACACTGAAGCTTTCTTT
CSASRGVNTEAFF
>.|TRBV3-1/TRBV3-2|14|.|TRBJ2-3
TGTGCCAGCAGCCAAGTTGTAGCAGCAGATACGCAGTATTTT
CASSQVVAADTQYF
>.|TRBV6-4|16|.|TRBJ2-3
TGTGCCAGCAGTGACCAGGGAAACCGGGGGACAGATACGCAGTATTTT
CASSDQGNRGTDTQYF
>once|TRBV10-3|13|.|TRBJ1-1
TGTGCCATCAACTTAGACATGAACACTGAAGCTTTCTTT
CAINLDMNTEAFF
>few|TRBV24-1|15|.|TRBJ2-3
TGTGCCACCAGTGATACCACCTCGGTCTCAGATACGCAGTATTTT
CATSDTTSVSDTQYF
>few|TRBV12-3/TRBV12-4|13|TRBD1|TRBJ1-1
TGTGCCAGCAGGGGACAGGGGAACACTGAAGCTTTCTTT
CASRGQGNTEAFF
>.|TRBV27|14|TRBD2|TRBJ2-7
TGTGCCAGCGGCTCCCTCGGGACTAGCCGCGAGCAGTACTTC
CASGSLGTSREQYF
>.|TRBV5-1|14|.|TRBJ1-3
TGCGCCAGCAGCCTTGGACAGACTGGAAACACCATATATTTT
CASSLGQTGNTIYF
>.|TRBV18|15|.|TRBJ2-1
TGTGCCAGCTCAGCGGACATCACTTCCTACAATGAGCAGTTCTTC
CASSADITSYNEQFF
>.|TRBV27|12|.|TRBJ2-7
TGTGCCAGCAGTTCAGGTTCGGTAGAGCAGTACTTC
CASSSGSVEQYF
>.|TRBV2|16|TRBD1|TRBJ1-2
TGTGCCAGCAGCTCATTGACAGGGGACAAAGTCTATGGCTACACCTTC
CASSSLTGDKVYGYTF
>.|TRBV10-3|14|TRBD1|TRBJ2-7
TGTGCCATCAGTGGTGGACAGGGGGCGAGTGAGCAGTACTTC
CAISGGQGASEQYF
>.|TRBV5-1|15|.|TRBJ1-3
TGCGCCAGCAGCAGCGACAGGCTGGGCGGAAACACCATATATTTT
CASSSDRLGGNTIYF
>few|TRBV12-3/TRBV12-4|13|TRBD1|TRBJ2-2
TGTGCCTCCGGGACAGGGTGGGCCGGGGAGCTGTTTTTT
CASGTGWAGELFF
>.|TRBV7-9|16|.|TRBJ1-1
TGTGCCAGCGGCTCCTACCCCACCTTTTTGAGCACTGAAGCTTTCTTT
CASGSYPTFLSTEAFF
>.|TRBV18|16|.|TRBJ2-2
TGTGCCAGCTCACCAAAAAGGCCAGTAGCCCCCGGGGAGCTGTTTTTT
CASSPKRPVAPGELFF
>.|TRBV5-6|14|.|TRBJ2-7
TGTGCCAGCAGGAGAGCAGGGGGGAAAAACGAGCAGTACTTC
CASRRAGGKNEQYF
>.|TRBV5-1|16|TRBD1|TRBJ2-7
TGCGCCAGCAGCTCCTCCGGGACAGGGGTGATCCACGAGCAGTACTTC
CASSSSGTGVIHEQYF
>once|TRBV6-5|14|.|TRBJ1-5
TGTGCCAGCATTCCAGGGAACGGGCCTCAGCCCCAGCATTTT
CASIPGNGPQPQHF
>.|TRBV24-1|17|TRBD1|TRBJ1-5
TGTGCCACCAGTGATTCTCGACAGGGGGCTGATAATCAGCCCCAGCATTTT
CATSDSRQGADNQPQHF